The TCR beta chain described here comes from a study of T cell repertoires in cytomegalovirus infection. TCRdb fed the reads into MiXCR, producing one record per CDR3 protein. The sample has about 830,000 distinct CDR3 sequences, about 33% seen once. A word on this clonotype: Its target is not known.

Trimming cost V 6 bases and J 3 bases, with 11 bases left between them. Germline loops: CDR1 MNHEY, CDR2 SMNVEV (reference sequence). This CDR3 is built from 13 residues. This receptor was obtained from a human donor in good health (CMV status not recorded). Some clones in this sample may be carry-over from other donors' samples. Specimen: cultured CD8+ T cells from PBMCs, collected from culture after CMV antigen stimulation. V usage is TRBV27 and J usage is TRBJ1-2, with D unclear. CDR3 DNA sequence: TGTGCCAGCAGGGGCGCCCCCCACTATGGCTACACCTTC. As protein: CASRGAPHYGYTF.